Below, 10 T cell receptor beta chains from the same sample are listed, as sequenced in a study of blood T cells in healthy people across ages. PCR was performed a second time for roughly 6 to 12 cycles using a sample-barcoded 5' primer and a J-beta primer mix. Each CDR3 protein gets one entry after TCRdb re-called the 5' RACE reads with MiXCR. The sample yields 1,800,000 or so distinct CDR3 sequences, about 39% seen once. The specimen was blood. All receptors come from a human donor in good health.

V and J are TRBV9 and TRBJ2-2; 7 bases align to TRBD2. Trimming at V came to 2 bases and at J to 2 bases, leaving 6 bases not matched to a gene. The CDR3 length is 16 residues. Germline CDR1 is SGDLS and CDR2 is YYNGEE. CDR3 protein: CASSVSQRDNTGELFF. The CDR3 DNA is TGTGCCAGCAGCGTCTCCCAGCGGGATAACACCGGGGAGCTGTTTTTT.

The chain recombines TRBV9 with TRBJ1-4; 8 bases are a match to TRBD1. The J segment lost 9 bases and the V segment lost 4 bases, leaving 11 bases of the junction unmatched. The CDR3 contains 15 residues. Germline loops: CDR1 SGDLS, CDR2 YYNGEE. The CDR3 loop reads CASSHDRGGGKKLFF. CDR3 in DNA: TGTGCCAGCAGCCACGACAGGGGCGGAGGTAAAAAACTGTTTTTT.

V gene TRBV6-5 combines with J gene TRBJ2-7; TRBD2 matches at 9 bases. CDR3 length: 15 residues. V dropped 5 bases and J dropped 4; count of bases not matched to a gene: 9. CDR1 is MNHEY, CDR2 SVGAGI, per germline. The CDR3 loop is CASSRPGLAGYEQYF. As DNA, the CDR3 is TGTGCCAGCAGTCGTCCGGGACTAGCAGGTTACGAGCAGTACTTC.

J is TRBJ2-4 and V is TRBV7-9, with 7 bases matching TRBD1. The J call may not be correct, given that the DNA end is closer to TRBJ2-5. Germline CDR1 SEHNR, CDR2 FQNEAQ (reference sequence). The CDR3 contains 15 residues. The CDR3 loop is CASSPGQEFQETQYF. CDR3 in DNA: TGTGCCAGCAGCCCAGGACAGGAGTTCCAAGAGACCCAGTACTTC.

Note on this clonotype: A read error may be the cause here, since a much bigger clone is one base away. This chain connects TRBV29-1 to TRBJ2-4; TRBD2 is a possible D gene (6 bases). The J call may be faulty, since TRBJ2-5 better matches the DNA end. This CDR3 is 12 amino acids long. Germline V gives CDR1 SQVTM, CDR2 ANQGSEA. For the CDR3, the DNA is TGCAACGCTCTGACTAGGGGTGAGACCCAGTACTTC. It encodes CNALTRGETQYF.

This chain connects TRBV7-9 to TRBJ2-1; perhaps D is TRBD1 or TRBD2 (5 bases each). The CDR3 loop spans 15 amino acids. V dropped 5 bases and J dropped 5 bases, with 16 bases sitting between them. The germline gives CDR1 SEHNR, CDR2 FQNEAQ (reference sequence). CDR3 residues: CASSLPGRRNNEQFF. DNA of the CDR3: TGTGCCAGCAGCCTCCCGGGACGGCGCAACAATGAGCAGTTCTTC.

This clonotype was counted a single time. DNA for the CDR3: TGTGCCAGCAGCCCGCGATTGGGGCAGGGATCGGACACTGAAGCTTTCTTT. It codes for CASSPRLGQGSDTEAFF. The rearrangement uses TRBV9 and TRBJ1-1; D is perhaps TRBD1 (5 bases). V lost 4 bases and J lost 3, with 22 bases in between. Germline assignment: CDR1 SGDLS and CDR2 YYNGEE. The CDR3 runs to 17 residues.

This clonotype was picked up a small number of times. This rearrangement joins TRBV11-2 to TRBJ2-3; no clear D gene. The CDR3 spans 13 residues. In germline, CDR1 is SGHAT, CDR2 FQNNGV. The ends were cut back, 2 bases at V and 6 bases at J, with 9 bases in the middle. CDR3 bases: TGTGCCAGCAGCTTACACGCGCTGGATACGCAGTATTTT. Its protein is CASSLHALDTQYF. Filled out from reference TRBV11-2 and TRBJ2-3, the complete variable domain reads EAGVAQSPRYKIIEKRQSVAFWCNPISGHATLYWYQQILGQGPKLLIQFQNNGVVDDSQLPKDRFSAERLKGVDSTLKIQPAKLEDSAVYLCASSLHALDTQYFGPGTRLTVL.

The V and J genes are TRBV20-1 and TRBJ2-7; the match to TRBD2 covers 9 bases. The CDR3 has 16 residues. J gave up 7 bases and V 0 bases, and 13 bases lay outside the gene matches. Germline loops: CDR1 DFQATT, CDR2 SNEGSKA (reference sequence). CDR3 sequence (DNA): TGCAGTGCTAGAGACCTGCGGGGGGGCTCCTACAATGAGCAGTACTTC. Its protein is CSARDLRGGSYNEQYF.

V usage is TRBV6-4 and J usage is TRBJ2-3, with a weak D call TRBD1 (6 bases). The CDR3 spans 15 residues. The germline gives CDR1 MRHNA, CDR2 SNTAGT. With 7 bases removed from V and 0 bases from J, the gap between germline ends came to 14 bases. The CDR3 spells CASTWTDLSTDTQYF. CDR3 bases: TGTGCCAGCACCTGGACAGACCTAAGCACAGATACGCAGTATTTT.